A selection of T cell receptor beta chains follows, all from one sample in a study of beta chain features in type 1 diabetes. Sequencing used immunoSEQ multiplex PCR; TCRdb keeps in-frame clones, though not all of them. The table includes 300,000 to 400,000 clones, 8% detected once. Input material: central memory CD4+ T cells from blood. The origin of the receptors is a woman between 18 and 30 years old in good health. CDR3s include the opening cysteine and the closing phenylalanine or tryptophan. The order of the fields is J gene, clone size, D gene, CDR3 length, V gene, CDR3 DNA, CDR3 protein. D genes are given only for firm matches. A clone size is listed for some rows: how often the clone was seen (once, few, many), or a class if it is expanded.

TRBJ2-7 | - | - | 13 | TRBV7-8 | TGTGCCAGCACCGAAACTCAGGGTTACGAGCAGTACTTC | CASTETQGYEQYF
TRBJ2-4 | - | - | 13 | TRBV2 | TGTGCCAGCAGTGGTTCTAGAGGGAACATTCAGTACTTC | CASSGSRGNIQYF
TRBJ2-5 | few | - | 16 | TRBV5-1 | TGCGCCAGCAGCTGGGCCGGGGGCGACTCTGGGGAGACCCAGTACTTC | CASSWAGGDSGETQYF
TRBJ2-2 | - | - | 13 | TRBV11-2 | TGTGCCAGCAGAGTTGGAACGACCGGGGAGCTGTTTTTT | CASRVGTTGELFF
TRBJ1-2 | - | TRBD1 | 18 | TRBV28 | TGTGCCAGCAGTACATCCGGGACAGGGTCTAGTATAAGCTATGGCTACACCTTC | CASSTSGTGSSISYGYTF
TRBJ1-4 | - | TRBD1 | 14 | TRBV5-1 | TGCGCCAGCAGCTCGGACAGGGGGAATGAAAAACTGTTTTTT | CASSSDRGNEKLFF
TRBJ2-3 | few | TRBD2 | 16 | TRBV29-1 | TGCAGCGTTGACGAGCGGGAGGTCTTTATCACAGATACGCAGTATTTT | CSVDEREVFITDTQYF
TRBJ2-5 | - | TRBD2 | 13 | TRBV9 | TGTGCCAGCGGGGGACTAGCGGGAGAGACCCAGTACTTC | CASGGLAGETQYF
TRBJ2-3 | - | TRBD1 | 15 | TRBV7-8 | TGTGCCAGCAGCACTAGACAGGGGGCGTCAGATACGCAGTATTTT | CASSTRQGASDTQYF
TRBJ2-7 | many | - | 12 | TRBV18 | TGTGCCAGCTCGGGACAATCCTACGAGCAGTACTTC | CASSGQSYEQYF
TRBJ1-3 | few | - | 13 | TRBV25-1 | TGTGCCAGTCAACTTACAGGGGGAAACACCATATATTTT | CASQLTGGNTIYF
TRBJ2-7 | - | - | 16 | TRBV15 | TGTGCCACCAGCAGAATTGAAGGGACCCGGAGCTACGAGCAGTACTTC | CATSRIEGTRSYEQYF
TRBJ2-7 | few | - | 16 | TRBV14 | TGTGCCAGCAGCCGAACGGGAAAGATGAGCTCCTACGAGCAGTACTTC | CASSRTGKMSSYEQYF
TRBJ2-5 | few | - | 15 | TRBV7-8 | TGTGCCAGCAGCTTAGCCGGGGAATGGTGGGAGACCCAGTACTTC | CASSLAGEWWETQYF
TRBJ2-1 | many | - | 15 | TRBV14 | TGTGCCAGCAGCCTGAGTAGCGGCAACAATAATGAGCAGTTCTTC | CASSLSSGNNNEQFF
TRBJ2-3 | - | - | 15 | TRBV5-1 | TGCGCCAGCAGCTTGGGAAGCGGCAGCACAGATACGCAGTATTTT | CASSLGSGSTDTQYF
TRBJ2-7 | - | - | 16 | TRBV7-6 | TGTGCCAGCAGCTTACAGGGTCTCGCTCCTTACTACGAGCAGTACTTC | CASSLQGLAPYYEQYF
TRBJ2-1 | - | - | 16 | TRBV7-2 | TGTGCCAGCAGCTCCGGAACGGGATGGTCCTACAATGAGCAGTTCTTC | CASSSGTGWSYNEQFF
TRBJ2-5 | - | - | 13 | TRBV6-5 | TGTGCCAGCAGTGAAAACTGGGGAGCGACCCAGTACTTC | CASSENWGATQYF
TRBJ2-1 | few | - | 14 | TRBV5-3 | TGTGCCAGAAGCTTGAGCACGGGGGTGGGAAAGCAGTTCTTC | CARSLSTGVGKQFF
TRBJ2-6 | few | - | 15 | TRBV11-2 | TGTGCCAGTAACCGAAGGAAAACTGGGGCCAACGTCCTGACTTTC | CASNRRKTGANVLTF
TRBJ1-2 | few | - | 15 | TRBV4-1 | TGCGCCAGCAGCCAAAGACAGGAACCCAACTATGGCTACACCTTC | CASSQRQEPNYGYTF
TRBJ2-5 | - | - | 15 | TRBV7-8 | TGTGCCAGCAGCACTCAAGGATTCGGGGGAGAGACCCAGTACTTC | CASSTQGFGGETQYF
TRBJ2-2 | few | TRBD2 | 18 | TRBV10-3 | TGTGCCAGCAGCCCAAACCATCGTATAGCGGGAGTCACCGGGGAGCTGTTTTTT | CASSPNHRIAGVTGELFF
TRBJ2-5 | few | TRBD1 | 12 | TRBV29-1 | TGCAGCGTTCGACAGGGTCGAAAGACCCAGTACTTC | CSVRQGRKTQYF
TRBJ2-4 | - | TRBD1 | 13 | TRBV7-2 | TGTGCCAGCAGCTTGGGGGACAGGTCGAGGAAGTACTTC | CASSLGDRSRKYF
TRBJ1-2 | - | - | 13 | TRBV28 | TGTGCCAGCAGGACGAATACTAACTATGGCTACACCTTC | CASRTNTNYGYTF
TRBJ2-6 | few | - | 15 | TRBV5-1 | TGCGCCAGCAGCTTCGGTAACTCTGGGGCCAACGTCCTGACTTTC | CASSFGNSGANVLTF
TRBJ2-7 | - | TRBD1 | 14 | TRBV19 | TGTGCCAGTAGTTCGGGACAGTCTCGCTACGAGCAGTACTTC | CASSSGQSRYEQYF
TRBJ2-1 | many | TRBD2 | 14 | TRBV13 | TGTGCCAGCAGATGGACTAGCGCTTACAATGAGCAGTTCTTC | CASRWTSAYNEQFF
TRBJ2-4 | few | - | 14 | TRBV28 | TGTGCCACCCAACCTGGGGGTGGGGGAAACATTCAGTACTTC | CATQPGGGGNIQYF
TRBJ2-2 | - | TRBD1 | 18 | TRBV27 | TGTGCCAGCAGTCCATATTGGTCCGGGACAGGGTATACCGGGGAGCTGTTTTTT | CASSPYWSGTGYTGELFF
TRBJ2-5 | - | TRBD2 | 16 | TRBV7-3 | TGTGCCAGCAGCCTCGCCGGGACTAGCGGCCAAGAGACCCAGTACTTC | CASSLAGTSGQETQYF
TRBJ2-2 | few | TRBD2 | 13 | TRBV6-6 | TGTGCCAGCAGACTAGCGGAATCCGGGGAGCTGTTTTTT | CASRLAESGELFF
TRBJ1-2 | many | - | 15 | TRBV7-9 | TGTGCCAGCAGCTTAGGGCTAGAGGGGCACGGTGGCTACACCTTC | CASSLGLEGHGGYTF
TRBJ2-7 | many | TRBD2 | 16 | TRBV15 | TGTGCCACCAGCAGGGAGAAGGGACTAGCCATTTACGAGCAGTACTTC | CATSREKGLAIYEQYF
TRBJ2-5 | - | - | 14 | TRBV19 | TGTGCCAGTAGTGTAGGCGGGATCCAAGAGACCCAGTACTTC | CASSVGGIQETQYF
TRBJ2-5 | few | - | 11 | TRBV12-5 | TGTGCTAGTGGTTTGGACGAGACCCAGTACTTC | CASGLDETQYF
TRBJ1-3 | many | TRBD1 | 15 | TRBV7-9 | TGTGCCAGCAGCATGCGACAGGGAATCGGAAACACCATATATTTT | CASSMRQGIGNTIYF
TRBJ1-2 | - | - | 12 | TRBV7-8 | TGTGCCAGCAGCTTAGACAGTTATGGCTACACCTTC | CASSLDSYGYTF
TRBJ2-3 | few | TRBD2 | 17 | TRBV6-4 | TGTGCCAGCAGTGACTCCGGGACTAGCGGGAGGTTGGATACGCAGTATTTT | CASSDSGTSGRLDTQYF
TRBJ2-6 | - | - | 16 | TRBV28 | TGTGCCAGCAGGACGGGACGGAACTCTGGGGCCAACGTCCTGACTTTC | CASRTGRNSGANVLTF
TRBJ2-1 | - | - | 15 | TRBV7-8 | TGTGCCAGCAGCTTAAGGGCGGGATGGGACAATGAGCAGTTCTTC | CASSLRAGWDNEQFF
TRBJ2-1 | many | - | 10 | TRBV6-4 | TGTGCCAGCAGAACGAATGAGCAGTTCTTC | CASRTNEQFF
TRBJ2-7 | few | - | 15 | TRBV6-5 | TGTGCCAGCAGTTACGGTGCGGGAAGCTCCTACGAGCAGTACTTC | CASSYGAGSSYEQYF
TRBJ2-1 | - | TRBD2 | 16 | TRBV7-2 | TGTGCCAGCAACCCCATAGCGGGACTGTCGAGCAATGAGCAGTTCTTC | CASNPIAGLSSNEQFF